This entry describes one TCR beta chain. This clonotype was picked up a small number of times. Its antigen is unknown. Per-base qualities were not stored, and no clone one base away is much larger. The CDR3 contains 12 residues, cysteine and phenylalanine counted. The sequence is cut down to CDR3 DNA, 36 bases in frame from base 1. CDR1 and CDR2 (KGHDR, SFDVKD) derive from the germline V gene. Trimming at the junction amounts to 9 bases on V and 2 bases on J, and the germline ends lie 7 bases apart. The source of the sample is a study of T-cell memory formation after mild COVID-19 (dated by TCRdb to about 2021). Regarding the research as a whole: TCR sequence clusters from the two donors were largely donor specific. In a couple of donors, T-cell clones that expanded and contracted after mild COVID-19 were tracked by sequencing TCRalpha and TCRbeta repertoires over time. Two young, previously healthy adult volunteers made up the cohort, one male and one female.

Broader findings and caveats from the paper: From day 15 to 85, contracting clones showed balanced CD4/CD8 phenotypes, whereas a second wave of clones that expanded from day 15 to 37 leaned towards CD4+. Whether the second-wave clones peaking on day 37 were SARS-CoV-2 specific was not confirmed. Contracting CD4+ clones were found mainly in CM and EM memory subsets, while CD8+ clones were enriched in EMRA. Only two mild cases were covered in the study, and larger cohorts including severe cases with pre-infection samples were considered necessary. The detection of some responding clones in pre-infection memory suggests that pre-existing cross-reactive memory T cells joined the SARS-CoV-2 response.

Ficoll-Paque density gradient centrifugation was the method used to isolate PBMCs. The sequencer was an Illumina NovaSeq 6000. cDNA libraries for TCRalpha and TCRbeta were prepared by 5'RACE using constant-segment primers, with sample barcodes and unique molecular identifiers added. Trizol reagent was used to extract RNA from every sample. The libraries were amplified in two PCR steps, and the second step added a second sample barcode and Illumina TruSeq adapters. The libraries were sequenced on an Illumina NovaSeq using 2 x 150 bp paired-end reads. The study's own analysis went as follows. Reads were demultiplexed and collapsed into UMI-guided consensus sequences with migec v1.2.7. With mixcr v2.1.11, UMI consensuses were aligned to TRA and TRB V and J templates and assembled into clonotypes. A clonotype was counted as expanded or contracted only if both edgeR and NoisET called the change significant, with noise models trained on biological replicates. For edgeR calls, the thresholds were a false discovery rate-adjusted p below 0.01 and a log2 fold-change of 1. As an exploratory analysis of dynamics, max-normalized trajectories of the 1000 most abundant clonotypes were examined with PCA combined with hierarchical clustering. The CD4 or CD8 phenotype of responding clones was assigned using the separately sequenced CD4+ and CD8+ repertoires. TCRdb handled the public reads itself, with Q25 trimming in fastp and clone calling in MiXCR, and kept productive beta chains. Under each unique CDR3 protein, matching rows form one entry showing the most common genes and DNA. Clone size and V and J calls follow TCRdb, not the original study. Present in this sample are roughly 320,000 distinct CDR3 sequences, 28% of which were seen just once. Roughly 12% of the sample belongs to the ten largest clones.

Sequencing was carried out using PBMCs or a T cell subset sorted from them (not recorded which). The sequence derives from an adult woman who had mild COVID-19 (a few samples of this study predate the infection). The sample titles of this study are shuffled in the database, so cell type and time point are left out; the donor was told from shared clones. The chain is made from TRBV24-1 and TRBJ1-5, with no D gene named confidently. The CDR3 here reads CATASGNQPQHF. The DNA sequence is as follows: TGTGCCACCGCCAGCGGCAATCAGCCCCAGCATTTT.